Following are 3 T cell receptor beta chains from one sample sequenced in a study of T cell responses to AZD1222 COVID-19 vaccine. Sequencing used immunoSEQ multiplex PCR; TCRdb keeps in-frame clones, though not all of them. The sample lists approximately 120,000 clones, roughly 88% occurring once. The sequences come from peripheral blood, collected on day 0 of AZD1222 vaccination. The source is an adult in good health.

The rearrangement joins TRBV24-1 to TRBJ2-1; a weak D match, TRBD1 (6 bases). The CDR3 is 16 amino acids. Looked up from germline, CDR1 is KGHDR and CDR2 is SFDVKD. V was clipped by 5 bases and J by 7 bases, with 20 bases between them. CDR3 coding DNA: TGTGCCACCAGTGCCGTACTAGACGGGGACAATAATGAGCAGTTCTTC. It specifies CATSAVLDGDNNEQFF.

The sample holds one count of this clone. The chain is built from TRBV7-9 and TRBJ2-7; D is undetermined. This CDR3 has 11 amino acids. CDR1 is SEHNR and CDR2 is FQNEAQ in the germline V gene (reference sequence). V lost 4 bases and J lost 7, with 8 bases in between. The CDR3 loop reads CASSSTWEQYF. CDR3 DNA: TGTGCCAGCAGCTCTACATGGGAGCAGTACTTC. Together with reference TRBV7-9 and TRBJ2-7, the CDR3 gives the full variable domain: DTGVSQNPRHKITKRGQNVTFRCDPISEHNRLYWYRQTLGQGPEFLTYFQNEAQLEKSRLLSDRFSAERPKGSFSTLEIQRTEQGDSAMYLCASSSTWEQYFGPGTRLTVT.

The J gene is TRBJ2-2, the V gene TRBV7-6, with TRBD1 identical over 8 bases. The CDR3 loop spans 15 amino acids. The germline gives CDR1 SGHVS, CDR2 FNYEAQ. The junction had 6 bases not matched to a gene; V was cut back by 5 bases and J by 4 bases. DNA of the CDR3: TGTGCCAGCAGCCCTACGACAGGGGCCACCGGGGAGCTGTTTTTT. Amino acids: CASSPTTGATGELFF.